This T cell receptor beta chain originates from a study of shared clonotypes between healthy human individuals (dated by TCRdb to about 2020). Regarding the study in general: The cohort included a few men and a couple of women between 18 and 49 years of age. Leukapheresis yielded between about 0.9 and 8.9 billion PBMCs per donor. The study deeply sequenced blood TCR repertoires of about 5 healthy adults to estimate repertoire size and the extent of clonotype sharing between individuals. For each donor, CD4 naive and CD4 memory were each given three plates, CD8 naive was given two plates, and CD8 memory was given one plate. To increase sequencing depth and limit assay-specific biases, TCR repertoire library preparation and sequencing were carried out by different laboratories using diverse techniques. Here is what the overall study found, with its caveats: Sampling was limited to blood, and TCR repertoires in tissue likely differ from TCR repertoires in blood. Because the study included only a small number of donors, the genetic and exposure-history diversity represented was limited. Sharing across four donors was observed for approximately 5% of naive CD4, under 4% of naive CD8, 2% to 2.5% of memory CD4, and roughly 0.4% of memory CD8 clonotypes. Based on pairwise subsampling, the degree of clonotype sharing among donors was expected to be affected by sequencing depth. Incomplete sequencing was indicated by rarefaction of sorted-subset datasets, despite the large sequencing depth. Compared with non-shared clonotypes, clonotypes shared by all four sorted-subset donors had higher generation probabilities. Larger estimated clonotype richness was generally found for naive subsets than for memory subsets.

As concerns this clone: There is no known antigen for this receptor. Per-base quality was not reported, and no clone a single base away is much larger than it.

Using the deep immunoSEQ assay, TCR CDR3 regions were amplified from genomic DNA by multiplex PCR. Extracted genomic DNA from each cell subset was distributed evenly across all wells of several immunoSEQ 96-well plates, and each plate was treated as a replicate. Each replicate PCR for sorted subsets received about 0.2 ug genomic DNA, equal to around 32,000 T cell genomes. The purified libraries were quantified using a Qubit 3.0 fluorometer, sized with a Bioanalyzer 2100, and then quantified again using the KAPA Library Quantification kit. Every immunoSEQ 96-well plate was sequenced on a separate single-read 150-cycle Illumina NextSeq 550 flow cell. The study's processing was this. Because only junctional sequences without quality scores were contained in the immunoSEQ output, filtering matching that applied to full-length reads could not be performed. To assign V/J genes and CDR3, sequences were annotated using PyIR, a Python wrapper for IgBLAST v1.9, with IMGT germline references. Reads were filtered out if the reads had weak V/J assignments (E-value above 1e-6), no CDR3, stop codons, out-of-frame junctions, or ambiguous translated residues. V3J clonotypes were defined as sequences sharing the same inferred V gene, J gene, and CDR3 amino acid sequence. Percentage overlap between repertoires was computed as shared unique clonotypes divided by the size of the smaller repertoire. RTK rarefaction, the Chao1 estimator, and Recon v2.1 estimates of unobserved clonotypes were used to assess repertoire richness. For all TCRbeta clonotypes obtained by the gDNA method from four donors, generation probabilities were computed with OLGA. TCRdb mirrors the immuneACCESS table, restricted to in-frame sequences. Some clones are absent from its copies; in checked studies, under half trace to an unresolved V gene, and the reason for the others is unknown. The D gene and trimming were derived from the DNA, and the V and J assignments and clone size from that table. This sample gives roughly 2.5 million clones in total; approximately 90% of them show up just once. The top ten constitute over 0.12% of the sample.

CDR1 and CDR2, per the germline V gene, are MGHDK and SYGVNS. Relative to germline, V is 8 bases shorter and J is 5 bases shorter, with 13 bases between their ends. The CDR3, from cysteine to phenylalanine, totals 13 residues. CDR3 DNA is the only sequence kept; it has 39 bases, read in frame from the first base. Healthy HIV-negative adults with no recently reported acute infections or vaccinations were included as donors. Every donor was a Caucasian adult residing in Nashville, Tennessee, USA. CD4+ T cells were enriched by magnetic negative selection; naive cells were then positively selected on CD45RA, and the negative fraction formed the memory subset. Blood was obtained by leukapheresis, after which PBMCs were separated by Ficoll-Histopaque density gradient centrifugation and cryopreserved in liquid nitrogen vapor phase. Analytical flow cytometry was used to check the purity and quantity of each magnetically sorted T cell population. Genomic DNA was isolated from every sorted fraction and measured by UV absorbance on a Nanodrop 2000c.

The sample comprised naive CD4+ T cells sorted from blood. What the cell subset or site label conveys for this sample: CD45RA+ positively selected. Recombination linked TRBV25-1 to TRBJ2-1; no confident D gene assignment can be made. The receptor was isolated from a man between 18 and 35 years old in good health. The CDR3 protein sequence reads: CASHSETNNEQFF. The DNA is as follows: TGTGCCAGCCATTCGGAGACGAACAATGAGCAGTTCTTC.